The 14 T cell receptor beta chains presented below share a single source sample, sequenced in a study of blood T cells in healthy people across ages. Alongside a J-beta primer mix, a sample-barcoded 5' primer served in a second PCR lasting 7 to 11 cycles. MiXCR, run by TCRdb on the 5' RACE reads, gives a single entry per CDR3 protein. The sample holds 1.5 million or so distinct CDR3 sequences; approximately 39% are singletons and the top ten take more than 4%. Specimen: blood. These receptors were taken from a woman between 18 and 29 years old in good health.

This rearrangement joins TRBV6-1 to TRBJ2-5, with 8 bases aligning to TRBD1. Trimming at V came to 5 bases and at J to 11 bases, leaving 16 bases not matched to a gene. Germline assignment: CDR1 MNHNS and CDR2 SASEGT. CDR3 length: 15 amino acids. For the CDR3, the DNA is TGTGCCAGCAGTATCGACAGGGGCCCACTTTACGGGCAGTACTTC. Protein sequence: CASSIDRGPLYGQYF.

The sample holds one count of this clonotype. The J gene is TRBJ1-5, the V gene TRBV12-3 or TRBV12-4, with a tentative D call TRBD1 (5 bases). Between the trimmed V and J ends, which lost 7 bases and 4 bases, there was a span of 20 bases. CDR3 size: 16 residues. In nucleotides, the CDR3 is TGTGCCAGCACCCACGATGGGGTGGGGACTAATCAGCCCCAGCATTTT. It is translated as CASTHDGVGTNQPQHF.

The chain combines TRBV30 with TRBJ2-3, with D perhaps matching TRBD2 (5 bases). CDR1 and CDR2 from the germline V gene are GTSNPN and SVGIG (reference sequence). This CDR3 region has 17 residues. Trimming pared 3 bases from V and 1 base from J, leaving 20 bases between. CDR3 loop: CAWRRPALGKGTDTQYF. The DNA of the CDR3 is TGTGCCTGGAGGAGACCCGCACTAGGAAAGGGCACAGATACGCAGTATTTT.

J is TRBJ1-6 and V is TRBV6-1; D is ambiguous. V was cut by 7 bases and J by 0 bases, with 10 bases left in between. Germline loops: CDR1 MNHNS, CDR2 SASEGT. CDR3 length: 15 amino acids. CDR3 amino acids: CASIRELSYNSPLHF. CDR3 nucleotides: TGTGCCAGCATCAGAGAACTCTCCTATAATTCACCCCTCCACTTT.

This clonotype was counted a few times. The chain uses TRBV5-1 and TRBJ2-3; TRBD2 agrees at 13 bases. Trimming at V came to 4 bases and at J to 3 bases, leaving 5 bases not matched to a gene. This CDR3 contains 16 residues. CDR1 and CDR2 (germline): SGHRS, YFSETQ. The CDR3 region has the DNA TGCGCCAGCAGCAGGGGGACTAGCGGGGCAACAGATACGCAGTATTTT. This sequence encodes CASSRGTSGATDTQYF.

The rearrangement joins TRBV7-2 to TRBJ2-4, with a possible D match to TRBD1 (6 bases). The J call is uncertain, as TRBJ2-7 better fits the DNA end. The CDR3 consists of 15 residues. Germline values: CDR1 SGHTA, CDR2 FQGNSA. The CDR3 reads CASSLVWGLIYEQYF. DNA for the CDR3: TGTGCCAGCAGCTTAGTATGGGGGCTCATCTACGAGCAGTACTTC.

The V gene is TRBV6-2 or TRBV6-3, the J gene TRBJ2-7; TRBD2 agrees at 11 bases. There are 15 residues in the CDR3. Germline V gene lookup returns CDR1 MNHEY and CDR2 SVGEGT. V lost 6 bases to trimming and J lost 3 bases; unmatched junction nucleotides: 7. The CDR3 DNA is TGTGCCAGCAGATTCAGGGGACTAGCGGTCTACGAGCAGTACTTC. Translating it yields CASRFRGLAVYEQYF.

This clonotype has just a few counts. V usage is TRBV9 and J usage is TRBJ2-1, with D uncertain. Germline CDR1 and CDR2: SGDLS and YYNGEE. The length of the CDR3 is 12 residues. The V end lost 1 base, the J end lost 5 bases, and 4 bases lay between the germline ends. The DNA for the CDR3 is TGTGCCAGCAGCGTATACCACAATGAGCAGTTCTTC. Amino acids: CASSVYHNEQFF.

The CDR3 bases are TGTGCCACCAGCAGATTCAATGAGCTGTTTTTT. Translated: CATSRFNELFF. The chain combines TRBV15 with TRBJ2-2; no reliable D call. Trimming removed 2 bases at V and 11 bases at J, with 6 bases between. Germline lookup yields CDR1 LNHNV and CDR2 YYDKDF (reference sequence). This CDR3 region has 11 residues.

This chain links TRBV6-2 or TRBV6-3 with TRBJ2-3; D ambiguous. CDR3 length: 15 amino acids. Trimming took off 2 bases at V and 3 bases at J, with 12 bases between the two ends. Looked up from germline, CDR1 is MNHEY and CDR2 is SVGEGT. The CDR3 coding sequence is TGTGCCAGCAGTTACCCGGTCGGTTGGACAGATACGCAGTATTTT. Protein: CASSYPVGWTDTQYF.

The V call is TRBV20-1, the J call TRBJ2-3; D ambiguous. CDR1 DFQATT and CDR2 SNEGSKA come from the germline V gene (reference sequence). The CDR3 is 12 residues long. Trimming removed 0 bases from V and 7 bases from J, with 8 bases in between. The DNA of the CDR3 is TGCAGTGCTAGAGAATCCCTAAATACGCAGTATTTT. This sequence encodes CSARESLNTQYF.

This clonotype showed up just once. This chain connects TRBV3-1 to TRBJ2-4, with D uncertain. The DNA end favors TRBJ2-5, so the J call may be wrong. The CDR3 consists of 14 residues. CDR1 is LGHDT and CDR2 is YNNKEL in the germline V gene (reference sequence). The CDR3 coding sequence is TGTGCCAGCAGCCAAGGGGTTTTGCGAGAGACCCAGTACTTC. Amino acids: CASSQGVLRETQYF.

A few counts support this clonotype. V usage is TRBV5-1 and J usage is TRBJ2-4, with TRBD2 matching over 7 bases. The tail of the sequence fits TRBJ2-7 better, so the J call may be wrong. The germline V gene encodes CDR1 SGHRS and CDR2 YFSETQ. The CDR3 runs to 12 residues. CDR3 DNA: TGCGCCAGCAGCAGGGACTACCGCGAGCAGTACTTC. It yields the protein CASSRDYREQYF.

As to this clonotype: Compared with germline, one end of the junction differs, possibly owing to a read error. The V call is TRBV18, the J call TRBJ1-2; tentatively, D is TRBD1 (5 bases). The CDR3 extends over 14 amino acids. Germline V lookup: CDR1 KGHSH, CDR2 LQKENI. CDR3 amino acids: CASPPQGQNYGYTF. The CDR3 DNA reads TGTGCCAGCCCACCGCAGGGCCAAAACTATGGCTACACCTTC.